This T cell receptor (beta chain) was obtained from a study of T cell repertoires in cytomegalovirus infection. On the study more broadly: CMV epitopes, recently identified HLA-C-restricted and well-studied HLA-B-restricted, were used. CMV infection together with matching HLA type was indicated by public TCR beta signatures. Study-wide points: People with CMV and the relevant HLA were identified by cumulative public TCR beta family frequency.

About this clonotype: The antigen is undetermined.

Trimming removed 0 bases at V and 1 base at J, with 8 bases between. The CDR3 has 14 amino acids. Germline V gives CDR1 DFQATT, CDR2 SNEGSKA (reference sequence). TCRdb re-called the reads with MiXCR, one entry per CDR3 protein. The table lists about 78,000 distinct CDR3 sequences, roughly 40% of them singletons. The chain is built from TRBV20-1 and TRBJ2-3; no clear D gene. The sample here was CD8+ T cells from cultured PBMCs, taken from culture after CMV antigen stimulation. This TCR was recovered from a human donor in good health (CMV status not recorded). Some clones in this sample may be carry-over from other donors' samples. The DNA of the CDR3 is TGCAGTGCTAGAGATGGTCTCGGCACAGATACGCAGTATTTT. It translates to CSARDGLGTDTQYF.